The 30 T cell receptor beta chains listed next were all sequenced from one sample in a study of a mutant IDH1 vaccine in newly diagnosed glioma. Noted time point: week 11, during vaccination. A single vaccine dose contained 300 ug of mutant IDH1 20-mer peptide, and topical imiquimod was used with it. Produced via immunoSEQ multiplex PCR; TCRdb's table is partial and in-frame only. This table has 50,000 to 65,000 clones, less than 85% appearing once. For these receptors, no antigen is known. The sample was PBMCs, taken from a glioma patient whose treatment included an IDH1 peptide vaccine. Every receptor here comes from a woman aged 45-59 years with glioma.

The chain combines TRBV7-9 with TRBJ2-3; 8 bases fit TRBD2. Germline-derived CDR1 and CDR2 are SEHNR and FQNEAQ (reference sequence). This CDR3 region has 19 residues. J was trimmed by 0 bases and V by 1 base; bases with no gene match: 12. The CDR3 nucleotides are TGTGCCAGCAGCTTAGGTCCAGCGGGGGCTTACCTTAGCACAGATACGCAGTATTTT. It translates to CASSLGPAGAYLSTDTQYF.

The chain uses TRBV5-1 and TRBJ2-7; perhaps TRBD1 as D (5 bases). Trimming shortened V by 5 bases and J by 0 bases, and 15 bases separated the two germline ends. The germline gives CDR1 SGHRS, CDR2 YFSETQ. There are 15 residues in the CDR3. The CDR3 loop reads CASRGVAGLSYEQYF. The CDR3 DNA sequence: TGCGCCAGCAGAGGGGTGGCAGGGCTCTCCTACGAGCAGTACTTC.

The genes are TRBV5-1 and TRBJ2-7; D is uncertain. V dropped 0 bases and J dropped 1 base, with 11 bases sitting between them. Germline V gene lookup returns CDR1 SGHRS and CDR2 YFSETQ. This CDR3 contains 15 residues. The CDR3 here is CASSLGAGRSYEQYF. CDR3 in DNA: TGCGCCAGCAGCTTGGGGGCAGGACGATCCTACGAGCAGTACTTC.

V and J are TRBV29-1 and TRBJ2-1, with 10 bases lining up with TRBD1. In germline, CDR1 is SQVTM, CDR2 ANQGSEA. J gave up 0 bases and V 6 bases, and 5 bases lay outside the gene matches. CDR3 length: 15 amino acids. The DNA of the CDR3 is TGCAGCGTGACAGGGGGCGAAGGCTCCTACAATGAGCAGTTCTTC. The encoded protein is CSVTGGEGSYNEQFF.

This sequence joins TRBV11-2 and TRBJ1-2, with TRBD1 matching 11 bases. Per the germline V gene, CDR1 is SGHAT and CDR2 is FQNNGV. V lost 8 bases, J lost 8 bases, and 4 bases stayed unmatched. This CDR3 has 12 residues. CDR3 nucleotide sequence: TGTGCCAGCTCCGGACAGGGGGCCGGCTACACCTTC. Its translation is CASSGQGAGYTF.

The CDR3 region has the DNA TGTGCCAGCAGCCGGGCCCAGGACGCCAAAAACATTCAGTACTTC. It encodes CASSRAQDAKNIQYF. The chain employs TRBV7-8 and TRBJ2-4; D unresolved. Germline CDR1 is SGHVS and CDR2 is FQNEAQ. With 5 bases removed from V and 1 base from J, the gap between germline ends came to 12 bases. This CDR3 spans 15 amino acids.

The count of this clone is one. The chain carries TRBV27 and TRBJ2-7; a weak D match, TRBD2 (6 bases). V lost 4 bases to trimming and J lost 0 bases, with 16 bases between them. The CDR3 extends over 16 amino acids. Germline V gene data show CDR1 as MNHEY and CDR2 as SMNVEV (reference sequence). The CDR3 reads CASSSVPGLSSYEQYF. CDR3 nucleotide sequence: TGTGCCAGCAGTTCAGTCCCGGGACTGAGCTCCTACGAGCAGTACTTC.

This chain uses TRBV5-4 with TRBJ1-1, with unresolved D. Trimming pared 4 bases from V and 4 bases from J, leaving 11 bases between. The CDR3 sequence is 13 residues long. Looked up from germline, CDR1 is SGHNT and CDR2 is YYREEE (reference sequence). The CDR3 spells CASSPVGSTEAFF. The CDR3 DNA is TGTGCCAGCAGCCCGGTGGGGAGCACTGAAGCTTTCTTT. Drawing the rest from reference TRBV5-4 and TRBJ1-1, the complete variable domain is ETGVTQSPTHLIKTRGQQVTLRCSSQSGHNTVSWYQQALGQGPQFIFQYYREEENGRGNFPPRFSGLQFPNYSSELNVNALELDDSALYLCASSPVGSTEAFFGQGTRLTVV.

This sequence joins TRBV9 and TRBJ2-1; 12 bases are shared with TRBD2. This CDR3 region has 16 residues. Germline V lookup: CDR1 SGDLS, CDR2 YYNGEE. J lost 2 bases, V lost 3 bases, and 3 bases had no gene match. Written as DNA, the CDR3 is TGTGCCAGCAGCGCACTAGCGGGGGGCACCTACAATGAGCAGTTCTTC. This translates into CASSALAGGTYNEQFF.

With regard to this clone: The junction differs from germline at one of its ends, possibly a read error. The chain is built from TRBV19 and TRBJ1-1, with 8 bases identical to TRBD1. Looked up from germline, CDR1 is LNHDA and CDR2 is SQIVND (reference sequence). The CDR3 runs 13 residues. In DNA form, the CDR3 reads TGTGCCAGTAGCGGGACAGGTCTCACTGAGTGCATCTTT. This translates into CASSGTGLTECIF.

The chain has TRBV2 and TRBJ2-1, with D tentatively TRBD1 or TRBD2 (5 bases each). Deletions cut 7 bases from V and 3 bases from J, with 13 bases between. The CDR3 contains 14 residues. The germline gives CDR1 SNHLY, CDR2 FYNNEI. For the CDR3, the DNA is TGTGCCAGCAAAACGGGACCATTCTACAATGAGCAGTTCTTC. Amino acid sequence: CASKTGPFYNEQFF.

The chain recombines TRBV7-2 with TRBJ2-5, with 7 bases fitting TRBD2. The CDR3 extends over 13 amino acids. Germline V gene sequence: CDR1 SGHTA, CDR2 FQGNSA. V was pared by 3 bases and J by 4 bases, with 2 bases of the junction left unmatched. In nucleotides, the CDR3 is TGTGCCAGCAGCTTGGGACTATTAGAGACCCAGTACTTC. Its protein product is CASSLGLLETQYF.

The CDR3 nucleotides are TGTGCCAGCAGCTTAATCGCGGGGGGGAGGAGTTTGGAGACCCAGTACTTC. Its translation: CASSLIAGGRSLETQYF. The chain carries TRBV7-3 and TRBJ2-5; 9 nucleotides align to TRBD2. The CDR3 totals 17 residues. Germline-derived CDR1 and CDR2 are SGHTA and FQGTGA. V trimming: 1 base; J trimming: 5 bases; junction bases outside the gene matches: 11.

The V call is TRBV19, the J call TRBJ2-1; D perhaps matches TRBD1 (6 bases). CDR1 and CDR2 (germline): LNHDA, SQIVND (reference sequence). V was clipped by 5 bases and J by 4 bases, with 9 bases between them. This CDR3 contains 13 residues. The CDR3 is CASSRQGYNEQFF. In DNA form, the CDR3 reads TGTGCCAGTAGTCGGCAGGGGTACAATGAGCAGTTCTTC.

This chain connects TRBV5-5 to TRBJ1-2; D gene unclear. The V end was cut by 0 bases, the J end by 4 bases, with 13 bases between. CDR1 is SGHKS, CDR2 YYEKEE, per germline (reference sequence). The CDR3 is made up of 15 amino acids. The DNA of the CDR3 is TGTGCCAGCAGCTTGGGCGGAGGGAGGATCTATGGCTACACCTTC. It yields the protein CASSLGGGRIYGYTF.

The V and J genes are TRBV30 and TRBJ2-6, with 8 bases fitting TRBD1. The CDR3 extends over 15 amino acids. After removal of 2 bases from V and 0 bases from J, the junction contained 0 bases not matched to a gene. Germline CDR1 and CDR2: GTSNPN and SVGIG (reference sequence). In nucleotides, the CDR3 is TGTGCCTGGAGTACAGGGGGCTCTGGGGCCAACGTCCTGACTTTC. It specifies CAWSTGGSGANVLTF.

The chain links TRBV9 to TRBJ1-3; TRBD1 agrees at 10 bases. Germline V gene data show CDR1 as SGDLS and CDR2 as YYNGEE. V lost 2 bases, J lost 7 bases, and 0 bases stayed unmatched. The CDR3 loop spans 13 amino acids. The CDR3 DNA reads TGTGCCAGCAGCGTGACAGGGGGCAACACCATATATTTT. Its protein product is CASSVTGGNTIYF.

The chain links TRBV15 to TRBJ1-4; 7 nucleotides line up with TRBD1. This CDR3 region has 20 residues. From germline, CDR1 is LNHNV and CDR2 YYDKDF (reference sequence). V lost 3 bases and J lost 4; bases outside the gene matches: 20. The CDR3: CATSRDRGGSAGPFNEKLFF. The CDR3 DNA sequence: TGTGCCACCAGCAGGGACAGAGGGGGCTCGGCAGGTCCTTTTAATGAAAAACTGTTTTTT. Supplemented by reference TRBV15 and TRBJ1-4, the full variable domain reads DAMVIQNPRYQVTQFGKPVTLSCSQTLNHNVMYWYQQKSSQAPKLLFHYYDKDFNNEADTPDNFQSRRPNTSFCFLDIRSPGLGDTAMYLCATSRDRGGSAGPFNEKLFFGSGTQLSVL.

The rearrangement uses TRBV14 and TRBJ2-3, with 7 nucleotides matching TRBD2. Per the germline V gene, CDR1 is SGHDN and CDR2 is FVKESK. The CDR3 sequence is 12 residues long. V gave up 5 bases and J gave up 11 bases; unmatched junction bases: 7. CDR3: CASSNRGDLQYF. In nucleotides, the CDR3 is TGTGCCAGCAGCAATCGGGGGGACCTGCAGTATTTT.

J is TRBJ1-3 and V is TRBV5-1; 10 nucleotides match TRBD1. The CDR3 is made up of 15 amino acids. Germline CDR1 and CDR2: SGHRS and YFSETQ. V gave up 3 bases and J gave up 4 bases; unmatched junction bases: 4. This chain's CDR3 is CASSSRQGAGNTIYF. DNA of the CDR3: TGCGCCAGCAGCTCCCGACAGGGGGCAGGAAACACCATATATTTT.

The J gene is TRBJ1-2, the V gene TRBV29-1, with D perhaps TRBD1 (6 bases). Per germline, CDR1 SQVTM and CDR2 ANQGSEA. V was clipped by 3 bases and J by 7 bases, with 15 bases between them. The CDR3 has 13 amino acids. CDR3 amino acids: CSVDTGAAGGYTF. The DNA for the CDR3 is TGCAGCGTTGATACGGGGGCGGCAGGTGGCTACACCTTC.

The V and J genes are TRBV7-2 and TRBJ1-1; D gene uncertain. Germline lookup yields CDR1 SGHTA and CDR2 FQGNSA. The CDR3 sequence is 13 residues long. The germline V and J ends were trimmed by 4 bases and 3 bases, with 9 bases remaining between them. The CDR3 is CASSSSTDTEAFF. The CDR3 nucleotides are TGTGCCAGCAGCTCCTCGACTGACACTGAAGCTTTCTTT.

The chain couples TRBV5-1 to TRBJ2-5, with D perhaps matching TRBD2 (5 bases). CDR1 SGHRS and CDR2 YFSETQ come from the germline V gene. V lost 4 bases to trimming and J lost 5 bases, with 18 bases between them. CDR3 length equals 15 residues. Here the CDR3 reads CASSLTPTERETQYF. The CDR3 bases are TGCGCCAGCAGCCTGACCCCCACCGAGCGGGAGACCCAGTACTTC.

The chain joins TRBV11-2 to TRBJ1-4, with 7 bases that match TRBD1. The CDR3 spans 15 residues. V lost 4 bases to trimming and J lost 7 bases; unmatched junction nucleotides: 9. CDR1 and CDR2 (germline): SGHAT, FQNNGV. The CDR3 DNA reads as TGTGCCAGCAGCTCACCAGGGGGGGGAGGTGAAAAACTGTTTTTT. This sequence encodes CASSSPGGGGEKLFF.

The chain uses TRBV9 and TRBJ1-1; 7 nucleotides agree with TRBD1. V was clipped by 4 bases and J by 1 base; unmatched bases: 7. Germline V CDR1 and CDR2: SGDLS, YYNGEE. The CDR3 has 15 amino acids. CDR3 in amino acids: CASSSTGDGNTEAFF. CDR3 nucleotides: TGTGCCAGCAGCTCCACAGGGGACGGGAACACTGAAGCTTTCTTT.

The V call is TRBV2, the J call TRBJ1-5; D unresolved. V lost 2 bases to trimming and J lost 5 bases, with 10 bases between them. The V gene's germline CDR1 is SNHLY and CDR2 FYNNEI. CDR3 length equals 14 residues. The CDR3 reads CASSEISSDQPQHF. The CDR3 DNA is TGTGCCAGCAGTGAAATTTCCAGCGATCAGCCCCAGCATTTT.

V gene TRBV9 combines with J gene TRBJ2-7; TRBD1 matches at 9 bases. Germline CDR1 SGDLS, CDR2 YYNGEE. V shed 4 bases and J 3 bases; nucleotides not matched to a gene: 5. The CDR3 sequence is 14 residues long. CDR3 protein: CASSPGTGNYEQYF. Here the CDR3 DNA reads TGTGCCAGCAGCCCTGGGACAGGGAACTACGAGCAGTACTTC.

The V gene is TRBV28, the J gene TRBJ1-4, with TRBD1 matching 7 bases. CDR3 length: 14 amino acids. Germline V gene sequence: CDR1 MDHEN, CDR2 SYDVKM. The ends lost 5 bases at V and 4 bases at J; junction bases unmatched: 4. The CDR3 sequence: CASSDRALNEKLFF. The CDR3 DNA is TGTGCCAGCAGTGACAGGGCCCTTAATGAAAAACTGTTTTTT. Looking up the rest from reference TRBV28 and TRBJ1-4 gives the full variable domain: DVKVTQSSRYLVKRTGEKVFLECVQDMDHENMFWYRQDPGLGLRLIYFSYDVKMKEKGDIPEGYSVSREKKERFSLILESASTNQTSMYLCASSDRALNEKLFFGSGTQLSVL.

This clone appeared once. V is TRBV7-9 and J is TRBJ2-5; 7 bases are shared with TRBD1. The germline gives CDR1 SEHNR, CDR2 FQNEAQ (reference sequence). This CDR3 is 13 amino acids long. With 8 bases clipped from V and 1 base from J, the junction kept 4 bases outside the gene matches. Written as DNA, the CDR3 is TGTGCCAGCGGGGACAGCTCCCAAGAGACCCAGTACTTC. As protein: CASGDSSQETQYF.

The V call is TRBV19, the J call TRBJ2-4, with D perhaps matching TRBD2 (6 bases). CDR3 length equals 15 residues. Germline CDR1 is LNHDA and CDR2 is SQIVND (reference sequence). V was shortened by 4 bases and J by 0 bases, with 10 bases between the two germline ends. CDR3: CASSTPGLAKNIQYF. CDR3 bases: TGTGCCAGTAGTACCCCGGGACTAGCCAAAAACATTCAGTACTTC.